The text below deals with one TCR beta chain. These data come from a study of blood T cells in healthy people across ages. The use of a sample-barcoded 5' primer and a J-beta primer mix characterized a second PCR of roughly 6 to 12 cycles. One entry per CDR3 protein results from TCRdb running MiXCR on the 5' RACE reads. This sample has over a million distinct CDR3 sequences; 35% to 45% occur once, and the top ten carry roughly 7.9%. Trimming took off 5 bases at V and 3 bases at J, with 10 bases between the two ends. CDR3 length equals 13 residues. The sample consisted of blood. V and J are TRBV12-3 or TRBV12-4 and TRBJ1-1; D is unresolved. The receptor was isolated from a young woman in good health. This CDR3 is CASSTTIHTEAFF. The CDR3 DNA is TGTGCCAGCAGTACGACAATTCACACTGAAGCTTTCTTT.